Below are 14 T cell receptor beta chains sequenced from a single sample in a study of patients and donors after allogeneic stem cell transplantation. A single record per CDR3 protein comes from TCRdb applying MiXCR to the RT-PCR reads. The table records about 200,000 distinct CDR3 sequences, around 41% of them present only once. Sequencing was performed on blood, either unsorted or a sorted T cell fraction (not recorded which). All receptors come from a human donor who was either an allogeneic HSCT recipient or a stem cell or donor lymphocyte infusion donor (not recorded which). It is not recorded whose cells these are; they may come from a transplant donor.

CDR3 coding DNA: TGTGCCAGCAGCTTAGCTACGGATTACACTGAAGCTTTCTTT. Translated: CASSLATDYTEAFF. The chain recombines TRBV7-9 with TRBJ1-1; D is unclear. Trimming pared 0 bases from V and 3 bases from J, leaving 8 bases between. Germline CDR1 and CDR2: SEHNR and FQNEAQ (reference sequence). The CDR3 covers 14 residues.

A word on this clonotype: It is likely a read error, because the conserved phenylalanine at the end of the CDR3 is missing. V and J are TRBV6-1 and TRBJ1-1, with D perhaps TRBD1 (5 bases). The CDR3 is 13 residues long. V dropped 3 bases and J dropped 7 bases, with 12 bases sitting between them. Germline V gene lookup returns CDR1 MNHNS and CDR2 SASEGT. The CDR3 DNA sequence: TGTGCCAGCAGTGATAGCGGACACTTTGAAGCTTTCTCT. This codes for CASSDSGHFEAFS.

The J gene is TRBJ1-4, the V gene TRBV4-3; a possible D gene is TRBD1 (6 bases). The CDR3 is 16 amino acids. Trimming removed 0 bases from V and 8 bases from J, with 16 bases in between. Germline V CDR1 and CDR2: LGHNA, YSLEER. The CDR3 DNA is TGCGCCAGCAGCCAAGATCTCGGGCAGGGGAGCGAAAAACTGTTTTTT. It yields the protein CASSQDLGQGSEKLFF.

The CDR3 DNA follows: TGTGCCAGCAGCACCTCGGCACTAGCGCGAACTGCCAATGAGCAGTTCTTC. This codes for CASSTSALARTANEQFF. The chain combines TRBV21-1 with TRBJ2-1; TRBD2 is the table's D call and was not checked against the DNA. TRBV21-1 is an annotated pseudogene. The CDR3 has 17 amino acids.

The chain recombines TRBV24-1 with TRBJ2-2, with a weak D call TRBD2 (6 bases). The CDR3 loop spans 16 amino acids. Trimming removed 3 bases at V and 2 bases at J, with 12 bases between. The germline V gene encodes CDR1 KGHDR and CDR2 SFDVKD. Written as DNA, the CDR3 is TGTGCCACCAGTGATACGGCGGGAAGTAACACCGGGGAGCTGTTTTTT. Encoded protein: CATSDTAGSNTGELFF.

J is TRBJ1-1 and V is TRBV9; D is perhaps TRBD1 (5 bases). Trimming took off 0 bases at V and 5 bases at J, with 11 bases between the two ends. There are 14 residues in the CDR3. Germline lookup yields CDR1 SGDLS and CDR2 YYNGEE. The CDR3 DNA reads as TGTGCCAGCAGCGTAGCGGCAGGGAGAACTGAAGCTTTCTTT. Residues: CASSVAAGRTEAFF.

The rearrangement uses TRBV4-1 and TRBJ2-3; weak D call: TRBD2 (5 bases). The V end was cut by 0 bases, the J end by 2 bases, with 9 bases between. The germline CDR1 and CDR2 sequences are MGHRA and YSYEKL. The length of the CDR3 is 15 residues. For the CDR3, the DNA is TGCGCCAGCAGCCAAGAGCCAGCGGACACAGATACGCAGTATTTT. It encodes CASSQEPADTDTQYF.

This clonotype has a handful of counts. The chain employs TRBV7-9 and TRBJ1-2; D possibly corresponds to TRBD1 (5 bases). CDR1 is SEHNR, CDR2 FQNEAQ, per germline (reference sequence). The CDR3 length is 15 residues. V lost 0 bases and J lost 3, with 11 bases in between. As DNA, the CDR3 is TGTGCCAGCAGCTTAGCCGGGCAGGGTGACTATGGCTACACCTTC. The encoded protein is CASSLAGQGDYGYTF.

The rearrangement links TRBV4-3 to TRBJ2-1, with 7 bases lining up with TRBD1. V lost 2 bases to trimming and J lost 6 bases; unmatched junction nucleotides: 13. The CDR3 spans 17 residues. The germline V gene encodes CDR1 LGHNA and CDR2 YSLEER. Written as DNA, the CDR3 is TGCGCCAGCAGCCAATACGCACAGGGGAGAGGGATCAATGAGCAGTTCTTC. Translated: CASSQYAQGRGINEQFF.

This clonotype was seen more than once but under ten times. The J gene is TRBJ1-2, the V gene TRBV7-9; weak D call: TRBD1 (5 bases). V was shortened by 3 bases and J by 4 bases, with 18 bases between the two germline ends. From germline, CDR1 is SEHNR and CDR2 FQNEAQ (reference sequence). The CDR3 has 16 residues. DNA of the CDR3: TGTGCCAGCAGCTTGGCGTCGGGGGACCCGGCCTATGGCTACACCTTC. Translation gives CASSLASGDPAYGYTF.

V usage is TRBV27 and J usage is TRBJ1-3; D is unclear. The germline gives CDR1 MNHEY, CDR2 SMNVEV (reference sequence). This CDR3 region has 11 residues. The V end was cut by 10 bases, the J end by 4 bases, with 8 bases between. The CDR3, as DNA: TGTGCCACGCGAGGAGGAAACACCATATATTTT. Translated, it gives CATRGGNTIYF.

This clonotype was seen more than once but under ten times. The chain links TRBV24-1 to TRBJ1-2; TRBD1 might be the D (6 bases). Trimming stripped 6 bases from V and 3 bases from J, with 13 bases between. Germline loops: CDR1 KGHDR, CDR2 SFDVKD. There are 14 residues in the CDR3. The CDR3 DNA reads as TGTGCCACCAGTAATCAGGGGAAGCACTATGGCTACACCTTC. The encoded protein is CATSNQGKHYGYTF.

The chain joins TRBV5-1 to TRBJ2-5; 9 nucleotides line up with TRBD1. CDR1 and CDR2 from the germline V gene are SGHRS and YFSETQ. Losses at the gene ends were 4 bases for V and 1 base for J; bases not matched to a gene: 5. The CDR3 runs to 15 residues. The CDR3 region has the DNA TGCGCCAGCAGCCGTGGGACAGGGCTCCAAGAGACCCAGTACTTC. It yields the protein CASSRGTGLQETQYF.

This clonotype came up a few times. The DNA of the CDR3 is TGCAGCGTTACTGGGACTAGCGGGGGCTACGAGCAGTACTTC. It codes for CSVTGTSGGYEQYF. The chain combines TRBV29-1 with TRBJ2-7; TRBD2 aligns across 14 bases. Germline loops: CDR1 SQVTM, CDR2 ANQGSEA. The V and J ends lost 5 bases and 3 bases, in that order; junction bases with no gene match: 3. This CDR3 region has 14 residues.